Sequencing of this TCR beta chain was carried out in a study of blood T cell repertoires in COVID-19. Study summary: T cells, B-cell-depleted T cells, or PBMCs provided the cDNA or gDNA that served as material.

Patients from Seattle were sampled longitudinally, starting during active infection. V shed 4 bases and J 5 bases; nucleotides not matched to a gene: 8. Germline values: CDR1 MRHNA, CDR2 SNTAGT. The CDR3 contains 16 residues. The data were produced by immunoSEQ multiplex PCR, yet TCRdb's version contains in-frame clones alone and is incomplete. The table has about 130,000 clones, 86% seen once. The gene calls are TRBV6-4 and TRBJ2-3; TRBD2 agrees at 11 bases. Specimen: peripheral blood. This receptor was identified in a woman between 70 and 85 years old with COVID-19, enrolled during active disease. The CDR3 loop is CASSVIAGGPQDTQYF. The CDR3 DNA sequence: TGTGCCAGCAGTGTGATAGCGGGGGGGCCACAAGATACGCAGTATTTT.